The next 13 T cell receptor beta chains were all read from a single sample in a study of blood T cell repertoires in COVID-19. Sequencing used immunoSEQ multiplex PCR; TCRdb keeps in-frame clones, though not all of them. Of some 120,000 clones listed, 83% are singletons. Material for sequencing was peripheral blood. The receptors were sampled from a man aged 25-40 years with acute or convalescent COVID-19.

Only a few counts were recorded for this clone. The chain carries TRBV7-3 and TRBJ2-3; maybe TRBD1 (5 bases). V was trimmed by 5 bases and J by 0 bases, leaving 9 bases between them. Germline V gene sequence: CDR1 SGHTA, CDR2 FQGTGA. The CDR3 runs to 14 residues. The CDR3 coding sequence is TGTGCCAGCAGCCTAGGACATAGCACAGATACGCAGTATTTT. It is translated as CASSLGHSTDTQYF.

V usage is TRBV7-3 and J usage is TRBJ2-1; tentative D call: TRBD2 (6 bases). CDR3 length: 13 residues. V was pared by 4 bases and J by 8 bases, with 12 bases between. Germline V gene data show CDR1 as SGHTA and CDR2 as FQGTGA. The CDR3 DNA follows: TGTGCCAGCAGCTCTGCCTGGAGGGATGAGCAGTTCTTC. As protein: CASSSAWRDEQFF.

The chain carries TRBV11-2 and TRBJ2-7, with TRBD2 matching over 12 bases. The CDR3 has 15 amino acids. V shed 5 bases, J shed 5 bases, and the junction held 7 bases outside the gene matches. Germline-derived CDR1 and CDR2 are SGHAT and FQNNGV. CDR3 region: CASSARLAGVDEQYF. The CDR3 region has the DNA TGTGCCAGCAGCGCAAGACTAGCGGGGGTCGACGAGCAGTACTTC.

Only a few counts were recorded for this clone. The chain uses TRBV28 and TRBJ2-2, with D maybe TRBD2 (6 bases). V dropped 6 bases and J dropped 1 base, with 15 bases sitting between them. CDR3 length: 16 residues. In germline, CDR1 is MDHEN, CDR2 SYDVKM. The CDR3 loop is CASSPGGQENTGELFF. CDR3 in DNA: TGTGCCAGCAGCCCCGGGGGTCAAGAGAACACCGGGGAGCTGTTTTTT.

The chain is built from TRBV5-1 and TRBJ2-6, with D possibly being TRBD2 (6 bases). The germline gives CDR1 SGHRS, CDR2 YFSETQ. This CDR3 is built from 18 residues. The V end was cut by 0 bases, the J end by 0 bases, with 13 bases between. CDR3 loop: CASSLEEGLLSGANVLTF. The CDR3 DNA reads as TGCGCCAGCAGCTTGGAGGAGGGGTTGCTCTCTGGGGCCAACGTCCTGACTTTC.

The V and J genes are TRBV19 and TRBJ2-3; TRBD1 matches at 8 bases. The J segment lost 10 bases and the V segment lost 4 bases, leaving 16 bases of the junction unmatched. The CDR3 length is 16 residues. Per the germline V gene, CDR1 is LNHDA and CDR2 is SQIVND (reference sequence). As DNA, the CDR3 is TGTGCCAGTAGTAGCCCACAGGGGGTAGGCCCGGGGGCGCAGTATTTT. It encodes CASSSPQGVGPGAQYF.

This chain connects TRBV19 to TRBJ1-4; TRBD1 is a possible D gene (6 bases). V was clipped by 5 bases and J by 0 bases, with 7 bases between them. CDR1 and CDR2 (germline): LNHDA, SQIVND (reference sequence). CDR3 length equals 14 residues. The DNA for the CDR3 is TGTGCCAGTAGTCGGACAGCAACTAATGAAAAACTGTTTTTT. This translates into CASSRTATNEKLFF.

This clone was seen only once. The chain uses TRBV7-9 and TRBJ2-1, with a tentative D call TRBD2 (6 bases). Between the trimmed V and J ends, which lost 5 bases and 1 base, there was a span of 9 bases. The germline CDR1 and CDR2 sequences are SEHNR and FQNEAQ (reference sequence). This CDR3 has 14 amino acids. CDR3 nucleotide sequence: TGTGCCAGCAGCCCCGGGAGTTCCTACAATGAGCAGTTCTTC. This encodes CASSPGSSYNEQFF.

This clone has just a few counts. The J gene is TRBJ1-4, the V gene TRBV9, with D maybe TRBD1 (5 bases). Germline loops: CDR1 SGDLS, CDR2 YYNGEE. Trimming removed 2 bases from V and 4 bases from J, with 12 bases in between. CDR3 length equals 15 residues. The CDR3 loop is CASSVDWGDNEKLFF. Written as DNA, the CDR3 is TGTGCCAGCAGCGTGGATTGGGGGGATAATGAAAAACTGTTTTTT.

This rearrangement joins TRBV6-5 to TRBJ2-7, with D tentatively TRBD1 (6 bases). V was trimmed by 6 bases and J by 6 bases, leaving 12 bases between them. CDR1 and CDR2 from the germline V gene are MNHEY and SVGAGI. This CDR3 is 12 amino acids long. CDR3 DNA: TGTGCCAGCAGCCGTACAGGGTTCGAGCAGTACTTC. Protein product: CASSRTGFEQYF.

V gene TRBV6-5 combines with J gene TRBJ1-5; D gene uncertain. Trimming removed 6 bases at V and 6 bases at J, with 15 bases between. This CDR3 comprises 14 residues. Germline V gives CDR1 MNHEY, CDR2 SVGAGI. The CDR3 DNA is TGTGCCAGCAGCTGGGAGCGGGCCCGTCAGCCCCAGCATTTT. This sequence encodes CASSWERARQPQHF.

The chain carries TRBV9 and TRBJ1-5; 11 nucleotides line up with TRBD1. The CDR3 is made up of 15 amino acids. The junction had 6 bases not matched to a gene; V was cut back by 4 bases and J by 6 bases. CDR1 and CDR2 (germline): SGDLS, YYNGEE. The CDR3 DNA reads TGTGCCAGCAGCCCCGGACAGGGGGCCGGTCAGCCCCAGCATTTT. Protein: CASSPGQGAGQPQHF.

This clone occurred once. The rearrangement uses TRBV7-8 and TRBJ2-7, with unresolved D. This CDR3 has 16 amino acids. Germline V lookup: CDR1 SGHVS, CDR2 FQNEAQ. V was cut by 1 base and J by 3 bases, with 16 bases left in between. CDR3 residues: CASSLVPRVSNYEQYF. The CDR3, as DNA: TGTGCCAGCAGCTTAGTTCCCCGCGTATCAAACTACGAGCAGTACTTC.